These 31 T cell receptor beta chains originate from one sample sequenced in a study of breast tumors, draining lymph nodes, adjacent tissues. One entry per CDR3 protein, called by TCRdb with MiXCR from the multiplex PCR reads. The data contain under 150,000 distinct CDR3 sequences, 21% of them singletons. Axillary draining lymph nodes of breast cancer patients supplied the node samples. The sample was axillary lymph node tissue. These receptors all come from a female donor with breast cancer. Some clones in this sample may be carry-over from other donors' samples.

Ten or more counts support this clonotype. V usage is TRBV5-5 and J usage is TRBJ2-7; either TRBD1 or TRBD2 may fit D (5 bases each). The V gene lost 5 bases and the J gene lost 3 bases, with 18 bases spanning the gap. This CDR3 has 15 amino acids. Germline loops: CDR1 SGHKS, CDR2 YYEKEE (reference sequence). The CDR3 here is CASSSPDTGLYEQYF. In nucleotides, the CDR3 is TGTGCCAGCAGTTCCCCGGACACGGGGCTCTACGAGCAGTACTTC.

This clonotype was detected only a few times. The V and J genes are TRBV3-1 and TRBJ2-2, with TRBD2 identical over 14 bases. CDR3 length: 16 residues. J lost 8 bases, V lost 5 bases, and 7 bases had no gene match. Germline V gene data show CDR1 as LGHDT and CDR2 as YNNKEL (reference sequence). CDR3 coding DNA: TGTGCCAGCAGCTATCCGGGACTAGCGGGAGCGGGGGAGCTGTTTTTT. Translating it yields CASSYPGLAGAGELFF.

On this clonotype: This likely comes from a read error, as the CDR3 has no conserved phenylalanine or tryptophan at its end. This chain links TRBV9 with TRBJ1-5; 9 nucleotides match TRBD1. V was clipped by 4 bases and J by 1 base; unmatched bases: 3. The germline CDR1 and CDR2 sequences are SGDLS and YYNGEE. This CDR3 is 15 amino acids long. The CDR3: CASSRTGDSNQPQHS. The CDR3 coding sequence is TGTGCCAGCAGCCGGACAGGGGACAGCAATCAGCCCCAGCATTCT.

This clonotype was observed at least ten times. The chain recombines TRBV10-1 with TRBJ1-2, with a possible D match to TRBD1 (6 bases). Germline values: CDR1 WNHNN, CDR2 SYGVQD (reference sequence). V was clipped by 6 bases and J by 1 base, with 18 bases between them. The CDR3 consists of 16 residues. In DNA, the CDR3 is TGCGCCAGCAGGTCACAGGGTTGGGGACATAACTATGGCTACACCTTC. Its protein product is CASRSQGWGHNYGYTF.

This clonotype was picked up many times. The chain uses TRBV7-2 and TRBJ2-3; tentative D call: TRBD1 (6 bases). Germline-derived CDR1 and CDR2 are SGHTA and FQGNSA. The CDR3 is 11 amino acids. DNA of the CDR3: TGTGGGGGGCGTACCACAGATACGCAGTATTTT. Its protein is CGGRTTDTQYF.

This clonotype was seen a few times. The V gene is TRBV11-3, the J gene TRBJ2-1, with 13 bases aligning to TRBD2. Germline CDR1 and CDR2: SGHNT and YENEEA. There are 15 residues in the CDR3. V lost 5 bases and J lost 9; bases outside the gene matches: 7. For the CDR3, the DNA is TGTGCCAGCAGCCCCGGGACTAGCGGGATTGGTGAGCAGTTCTTC. Its protein is CASSPGTSGIGEQFF.

This clonotype has at least ten counts. The chain uses TRBV2 and TRBJ1-3, with D perhaps TRBD1 (5 bases). This CDR3 is 14 amino acids long. Trimming removed 8 bases at V and 4 bases at J, with 15 bases between. In germline, CDR1 is SNHLY, CDR2 FYNNEI. CDR3 coding DNA: TGTGCCAGCGGGGGACTTTCCCAAGGAAACACCATATATTTT. This encodes CASGGLSQGNTIYF.

Worth noting for this clonotype: This may arise from a read error, as a much more abundant clone is one base away. CDR3 protein: CSAGDAGHTQETQYF. The CDR3 DNA is TGCAGTGCTGGAGATGCGGGACACACACAAGAGACCCAGTACTTC. J is TRBJ2-5 and V is TRBV20-1; D may correspond to TRBD1 or TRBD2 (6 bases each). Germline V CDR1 and CDR2: DFQATT, SNEGSKA (reference sequence). The CDR3 covers 15 residues.

This chain connects TRBV6-5 to TRBJ1-1; TRBD1 agrees at 7 bases. Losses at the gene ends were 0 bases for V and 2 bases for J; bases not matched to a gene: 15. Germline V CDR1 and CDR2: MNHEY, SVGAGI. The CDR3 runs 19 residues. CDR3 DNA sequence: TGTGCCAGCAGTTACTCGAAAGGGGGCTCGGGACTGGTCAACACTGAAGCTTTCTTT. Encoded protein: CASSYSKGGSGLVNTEAFF.

The chain recombines TRBV28 with TRBJ2-1; D not resolved. This CDR3 region has 15 residues. Trimming took 3 bases from V and 2 from J, leaving 11 bases between them. From germline, CDR1 is MDHEN and CDR2 SYDVKM. The CDR3 loop is CASSFGATAYNEQFF. The CDR3 DNA sequence: TGTGCCAGCAGTTTTGGTGCGACCGCCTACAATGAGCAGTTCTTC.

The table lists this clonotype with many counts. In DNA form, the CDR3 reads TGTGCCAGCAGTTCCGGGACTAGCGGTTGGAGCTCCTACAATGAGCAGTTCTTC. Translated: CASSSGTSGWSSYNEQFF. This sequence joins TRBV6-5 and TRBJ2-1, with 11 positions matching TRBD2. After removal of 4 bases from V and 0 bases from J, the junction contained 8 bases not matched to a gene. The germline V gene has CDR1 MNHEY and CDR2 SVGAGI. The length of the CDR3 is 18 residues.

There are many counts of this clonotype. The rearrangement uses TRBV12-3 or TRBV12-4 and TRBJ2-2; D gene ambiguous. The CDR3 runs 15 residues. Between the trimmed V and J ends, which lost 2 bases and 4 bases, there was a span of 11 bases. CDR3 nucleotides: TGTGCCAGCAGTTTAAGTACGAGGATCACCGGGGAGCTGTTTTTT. Translating it yields CASSLSTRITGELFF.

The chain has TRBV12-3 or TRBV12-4 and TRBJ1-3; D is undetermined. The length of the CDR3 is 15 residues. V was shortened by 3 bases and J by 0 bases, with 9 bases between the two germline ends. The CDR3 reads CASSLSLNSGNTIYF. CDR3 coding DNA: TGTGCCAGCAGTTTGAGCCTAAACTCTGGAAACACCATATATTTT.

This clonotype was seen many times. The V call is TRBV20-1, the J call TRBJ2-1; 9 bases line up with TRBD2. This CDR3 region has 16 residues. The V and J ends lost 1 base and 0 bases, in that order; junction bases with no gene match: 4. Looked up from germline, CDR1 is DFQATT and CDR2 is SNEGSKA (reference sequence). The CDR3 is CSARVASGVSYNEQFF. CDR3 DNA: TGCAGTGCTAGAGTGGCTAGCGGGGTCTCCTACAATGAGCAGTTCTTC.

Comments on this clonotype: This may arise from a read error, as a much more abundant clone is one base away. The J gene is TRBJ2-3, the V gene TRBV6-2 or TRBV6-3, with D possibly TRBD2 on 5 matching bases. There are 11 residues in the CDR3. V lost 8 bases and J lost 8, with 11 bases in between. Germline V gene data show CDR1 as MNHEY and CDR2 as SVGEGT. The CDR3 region is CASRRGGTQYF. CDR3 coding DNA: TGTGCCAGCCGGAGAGGAGGTACGCAGTATTTT.

This clonotype was observed many times. V gene TRBV12-3 or TRBV12-4 combines with J gene TRBJ2-1, with D uncertain. V was trimmed by 8 bases and J by 9 bases, leaving 14 bases between them. The CDR3 runs 12 residues. CDR3 nucleotides: TGTGCCAGCGGTAAAACAGAATCTGAGCAGTTCTTC. As protein: CASGKTESEQFF.

In regard to this clonotype: Being one base from a much bigger clone, this may be a read error. The chain couples TRBV7-3 to TRBJ1-2; no reliable D call. V was clipped by 5 bases and J by 4 bases, with 17 bases between them. CDR3 length equals 15 residues. Germline-derived CDR1 and CDR2 are SGHTA and FQGTGA. In nucleotides, the CDR3 is TGTGCCAGCAGCCCCAACGGACGGAGTCTCTATGGCTACACCTTC. Amino acid sequence: CASSPNGRSLYGYTF.

This clonotype was observed at least ten times. This chain connects TRBV5-1 to TRBJ2-7, with a tentative D call TRBD1 (6 bases). Germline V lookup: CDR1 SGHRS, CDR2 YFSETQ. V lost 3 bases and J 0 bases, leaving 22 bases between the germline ends. The CDR3 totals 18 residues. The CDR3 coding sequence is TGCGCCAGCAGCTACAAGAAGCCTGTCTCGGACAGCTCCTACGAGCAGTACTTC. Encoded protein: CASSYKKPVSDSSYEQYF.

In its sample, this clonotype was seen many times. The chain joins TRBV10-2 to TRBJ2-1; 10 bases are a match to TRBD2. Germline loops: CDR1 WSHSY, CDR2 SAAADI. The V segment lost 0 bases and the J segment 0 bases; nucleotides outside the gene matches: 5. CDR3 length: 18 amino acids. CDR3 sequence: CASSESVTSGASYNEQFF. CDR3 bases: TGCGCCAGCAGTGAGTCGGTTACTAGCGGGGCCTCCTACAATGAGCAGTTCTTC.

Ten or more counts support this clonotype. The chain recombines TRBV6-5 with TRBJ1-2, with a weak D call TRBD1 (6 bases). The germline CDR1 and CDR2 sequences are MNHEY and SVGAGI. CDR3 length: 14 residues. Trimming cost V 2 bases and J 2 bases, with 9 bases left between them. The CDR3 DNA follows: TGTGCCAGCAGTTACAATGGACAGAACTATGGCTACACCTTC. As protein: CASSYNGQNYGYTF.

This clonotype has at least ten counts. This chain connects TRBV4-1 to TRBJ2-7; perhaps TRBD1 as D (7 bases). Trimming took off 3 bases at V and 3 bases at J, with 18 bases between the two ends. The CDR3 runs 16 residues. The germline V gene has CDR1 MGHRA and CDR2 YSYEKL. CDR3 in DNA: TGCGCCAGCAGCCACCACCCGGGAGCAGGGGGCTACGAGCAGTACTTC. This sequence encodes CASSHHPGAGGYEQYF.

This clonotype came up many times. The chain joins TRBV19 to TRBJ1-6; weak D call: TRBD1 (5 bases). CDR1 and CDR2 (germline): LNHDA, SQIVND (reference sequence). V dropped 5 bases and J dropped 8 bases, with 19 bases sitting between them. The CDR3 loop spans 16 amino acids. The CDR3 sequence: CASSPTPGIGDSPLHF. CDR3 sequence (DNA): TGTGCCAGTAGTCCCACCCCAGGGATTGGGGATTCACCCCTCCACTTT. Together with reference TRBV19 and TRBJ1-6, the CDR3 gives the full variable domain: DGGITQSPKYLFRKEGQNVTLSCEQNLNHDAMYWYRQDPGQGLRLIYYSQIVNDFQKGDIAEGYSVSREKKESFPLTVTSAQKNPTAFYLCASSPTPGIGDSPLHFGNGTRLTVT.

This clonotype was detected many times. The chain employs TRBV11-1 and TRBJ2-7; the D is unclear. Germline V CDR1 and CDR2: SGHAT, FQDESV (reference sequence). Trimming removed 4 bases from V and 10 bases from J, with 14 bases in between. The CDR3 consists of 12 residues. Here the CDR3 reads CASSSRTLRQYF. CDR3 coding DNA: TGTGCCAGCAGCTCCCGGACCCTTCGTCAGTACTTC.

There are many counts of this clonotype. V usage is TRBV12-5 and J usage is TRBJ1-5; perhaps TRBD1 as D (6 bases). Germline V gene data show CDR1 as LGHNT and CDR2 as FRNRAP. The germline V and J ends were trimmed by 6 bases and 0 bases, with 12 bases remaining between them. CDR3 length: 15 amino acids. The CDR3 here is CASGPDRYSNQPQHF. CDR3 DNA: TGTGCTAGTGGACCCGACAGGTATAGCAATCAGCCCCAGCATTTT.

This clonotype was recorded many times. This chain connects TRBV15 to TRBJ1-3; no clear D. This CDR3 has 15 amino acids. The V and J ends lost 3 bases and 8 bases respectively, with 17 bases between them. Germline loops: CDR1 LNHNV, CDR2 YYDKDF (reference sequence). CDR3 DNA sequence: TGTGCCACCAGCAGTTACTTACGGGATAGAGACACCATATATTTT. Translation gives CATSSYLRDRDTIYF.

Only a few counts were recorded for this clonotype. The CDR3 is CASSQASGGGLANTGELFF. DNA for the CDR3: TGTGCCAGCAGCCAAGCGTCCGGCGGGGGGCTGGCGAACACCGGGGAGCTGTTTTTT. The rearrangement uses TRBV4-2 and TRBJ2-2; TRBD2 agrees at 8 bases. The CDR3 contains 19 residues. CDR1 and CDR2 (germline): LGHNA, YNFKEQ. Trimming at V came to 1 base and at J to 0 bases, leaving 10 bases not matched to a gene.

Worth noting for this clonotype: This may arise from a read error, as a much more abundant clone is one base away. The V gene is TRBV4-1, the J gene TRBJ2-2; tentatively, D is TRBD2 (6 bases). Germline-derived CDR1 and CDR2 are MGHRA and YSYEKL. This CDR3 spans 16 amino acids. The CDR3 region is CASSQGWEQHTGGLFF. CDR3 coding DNA: TGCGCCAGCAGCCAAGGCTGGGAACAGCACACCGGGGGGCTGTTTTTT.

This clonotype appeared many times. The gene calls are TRBV5-4 and TRBJ2-5; 9 nucleotides align to TRBD1. This CDR3 spans 15 amino acids. Germline assignment: CDR1 SGHNT and CDR2 YYREEE (reference sequence). V shed 0 bases and J 7 bases; nucleotides not matched to a gene: 7. This chain's CDR3 is CASSLAGTGSATQYF. The CDR3 DNA sequence: TGTGCCAGCAGCTTGGCCGGGACAGGGTCGGCGACCCAGTACTTC.

The chain employs TRBV6-1 and TRBJ2-2, with 9 bases that match TRBD1. V shed 4 bases and J 3 bases; nucleotides not matched to a gene: 3. Germline CDR1 and CDR2: MNHNS and SASEGT. The CDR3 length is 15 residues. CDR3 sequence (DNA): TGTGCCAGCAGTGGACAGGGGGTTTACACCGGGGAGCTGTTTTTT. Protein sequence: CASSGQGVYTGELFF.

In this sample, this clonotype turned up many times. The chain links TRBV5-8 to TRBJ2-7, with 10 bases matching TRBD2. After removal of 1 base from V and 2 bases from J, the junction contained 3 bases not matched to a gene. The CDR3 has 15 amino acids. CDR1 is SGHTS, CDR2 YDEGEE, per germline. The CDR3 sequence: CASSLIAGGTYEQYF. As DNA, the CDR3 is TGTGCCAGCAGCTTGATAGCGGGAGGAACCTACGAGCAGTACTTC.

This clonotype came up many times. V usage is TRBV30 and J usage is TRBJ2-3, with 7 positions matching TRBD2. Trimming took 7 bases from V and 5 from J; bases not matched to a gene: 3. Germline V CDR1 and CDR2: GTSNPN, SVGIG (reference sequence). This CDR3 region has 11 residues. The CDR3: CASWGGDTQYF. CDR3 in DNA: TGTGCCTCCTGGGGGGGAGATACGCAGTATTTT.